This T cell receptor beta chain was captured in a study of blood T cell repertoires in COVID-19. Overall study context: PBMCs, B-cell-depleted T cells, or T cells were the source of the cDNA or gDNA that made up the material.

Original analysis: The assay estimated nucleated cells by amplifying reference gene primers. Some clones are missing from TCRdb's copy, which holds only in-frame ones; the method was immunoSEQ multiplex PCR. For V, J and clone size, that table is used; D and trimming come from the DNA. In the table there are fewer than 95,000 clones, roughly 88% of which are singletons. Per germline, CDR1 SGHVS and CDR2 FQNEAQ. The CDR3 length is 13 residues. Losses at the gene ends were 3 bases for V and 6 bases for J; bases not matched to a gene: 1. This clonotype was sampled from a man between 45 and 60 years old with active or convalescent COVID-19. This chain uses TRBV7-8 with TRBJ1-4, with TRBD1 matching over 7 bases. The specimen sequenced was peripheral blood. The chain's CDR3 is CASSFDRDEKLFF. Written as DNA, the CDR3 is TGTGCCAGCAGCTTTGACAGGGATGAAAAACTGTTTTTT.